The subject of this entry is one TCR beta chain. The method was immunoSEQ multiplex PCR; TCRdb's version includes in-frame clones alone and lacks a portion of them. The sample carries 40,000 to 50,000 clones, over 90% recorded once. These data come from a study of T cell changes during pregnancy in multiple sclerosis. The CDR3 extends over 15 amino acids. Trimming took 1 base from V and 10 from J; bases not matched to a gene: 7. Germline lookup yields CDR1 MGHRA and CDR2 YSYEKL. The sequencing here drew on CD8+ T cells from peripheral blood mononuclear cells, taken in the third trimester of pregnancy. This chain links TRBV4-1 with TRBJ2-1, with TRBD2 matching over 10 bases. The receptor was derived from a female donor with multiple sclerosis, enrolled in a pregnancy study. DNA of the CDR3: TGCGCCAGCAGCCAAGCAACTAGCGGGACTGAAGAGCAGTTCTTC. Its translation: CASSQATSGTEEQFF.